The sample holds a few counts of the clone carrying this T cell receptor beta chain. The data are from a study of tumour-infiltrating T cells in Burkitt lymphoma. The overall study: Survival, overall and progression-free, tracked with productive clonality.

CDR1 is SNHLY, CDR2 FYNNEI, per germline. J gave up 2 bases and V 7 bases, and 6 bases lay outside the gene matches. There are 14 residues in the CDR3. Clones were read by immunoSEQ multiplex PCR, and TCRdb kept only the in-frame ones, dropping some. The sample lists 15,000 or so clones; approximately 30% were seen once. This sequence joins TRBV2 and TRBJ2-7, with 9 bases matching TRBD1. This clonotype originated in a human donor with diffuse large B-cell lymphoma. Source material: tumor tissue. The CDR3: CASNDRGIPYEQYF. DNA of the CDR3: TGTGCCAGCAACGACAGGGGGATTCCCTACGAGCAGTACTTC.